This passage covers 22 T cell receptor beta chains from one sample sequenced in a study of T-cell memory formation after mild COVID-19. TCRdb used MiXCR to reprocess the 5' RACE reads, holding one entry per CDR3 protein. The data hold around 530,000 distinct CDR3 sequences, with approximately 21% observed a single time. Sequencing was done on a sample of PBMCs or a T cell subset sorted from them (not recorded which). The receptor source for this set is an adult woman who had mild COVID-19 (a few samples of this study predate the infection). Cell type and time point are not known.

Many counts were recorded for this clonotype. The V gene is TRBV10-3, the J gene TRBJ2-1; tentatively, D is TRBD1 or TRBD2 (6 bases each). The CDR3 has 14 amino acids. CDR1 is ENHRY, CDR2 SYGVKD, per germline. Trimming left V 8 bases short and J 8 bases short, with 19 bases between. The CDR3 region has the DNA TGTGCCATCCGGAGGGACTCTTCAGGGGATGAGCAGTTCTTC. This gives the protein CAIRRDSSGDEQFF.

The chain recombines TRBV12-3 or TRBV12-4 with TRBJ1-5; no firm D call. V lost 6 bases and J 4 bases, leaving 16 bases between the germline ends. This CDR3 comprises 15 residues. The CDR3 DNA reads TGTGCCAGCAGCCCCGGAGGGTTGGGGAATCAGCCCCAGCATTTT. Amino acids: CASSPGGLGNQPQHF.

A few counts support this clonotype. No DNA is shown, since the ends of the CDR3 on it are uncertain; the CDR3 is the one TCRdb lists. V and J are TRBV7-6 and TRBJ2-2; the D call in the table, TRBD1, was not verified against the DNA. 16 amino acids form the CDR3, both terminal residues included. Germline assignment: CDR1 SGHVS and CDR2 FNYEAQ. The CDR3 protein is CASSSTGEGTGELFFF.

This clonotype was detected a few times. An end of the junction does not agree with germline; a read error may underlie this. V and J are TRBV12-3 or TRBV12-4 and TRBJ1-2; maybe TRBD1 (6 bases). The CDR3 is 15 residues long. The chain's CDR3 is CASRREAETGYAYTF. The CDR3 region has the DNA TGTGCCAGCAGGAGGGAGGCGGAGACAGGTTATGCCTACACCTTC.

This clonotype was recorded a few times. The chain recombines TRBV7-2 with TRBJ2-7, with D uncertain. The CDR3 covers 11 residues. CDR1 SGHTA and CDR2 FQGNSA come from the germline V gene. Trimming cost V 5 bases and J 6 bases, with 8 bases left between them. Here the CDR3 reads CASSRTLEQYF. The CDR3 DNA reads as TGTGCCAGCAGCCGAACTCTCGAGCAGTACTTC.

The CDR3 coding sequence is TGTGCCATCAGTGAGCCGGGGACTGCCGGCGGCACCTTC. As protein: CAISEPGTAGGTF. The chain combines TRBV10-3 with TRBJ1-2; tentatively, D is TRBD1 (5 bases). Trimming removed 2 bases from V and 13 bases from J, with 17 bases in between. Germline V lookup: CDR1 ENHRY, CDR2 SYGVKD. The length of the CDR3 is 13 residues.

The chain has TRBV7-2 and TRBJ1-4; tentatively, D is TRBD1 (5 bases). This CDR3 has 16 amino acids. Germline V gene sequence: CDR1 SGHTA, CDR2 FQGNSA. V lost 0 bases to trimming and J lost 0 bases, with 8 bases between them. DNA of the CDR3: TGTGCCAGCAGCTTAGCCTACAGGACAACTAATGAAAAACTGTTTTTT. This encodes CASSLAYRTTNEKLFF.

The V gene is TRBV7-6, the J gene TRBJ2-2; D is perhaps TRBD1 or TRBD2 (7 bases each). The CDR3 totals 16 residues. CDR1 is SGHVS, CDR2 FNYEAQ, per germline. V shed 1 base and J shed 5 bases, with 14 bases lying between them. The CDR3 region has the DNA TGTGCCAGCAGCTTAGAGGGAGGGGGCTGGACCGGGGAGCTGTTTTTT. Protein sequence: CASSLEGGGWTGELFF.

This clonotype was seen a few times. The chain links TRBV14 to TRBJ2-1; 7 bases line up with TRBD2. The V and J ends lost 2 bases and 2 bases, in that order; junction bases with no gene match: 6. Germline assignment: CDR1 SGHDN and CDR2 FVKESK. The CDR3 is made up of 16 amino acids. DNA of the CDR3: TGTGCCAGCAGCCAACATCTAGGACTAGCCTACAATGAGCAGTTCTTC. This translates into CASSQHLGLAYNEQFF.

A few counts support this clonotype. The chain couples TRBV5-4 to TRBJ1-2, with unresolved D. This CDR3 comprises 13 residues. Germline CDR1 and CDR2: SGHNT and YYREEE (reference sequence). The ends were cut back, 4 bases at V and 4 bases at J, with 11 bases in the middle. The CDR3 nucleotides read TGTGCCAGCAGCCCGGACGAATTCTATGGCTACACCTTC. Amino acids: CASSPDEFYGYTF.

This clonotype showed up just a few times. The J gene is TRBJ2-3, the V gene TRBV7-8; the D is unclear. The germline V gene encodes CDR1 SGHVS and CDR2 FQNEAQ. Trimming took off 0 bases at V and 2 bases at J, with 6 bases between the two ends. The CDR3 spans 14 residues. CDR3 sequence reads: CASSLARNTDTQYF. CDR3 nucleotide sequence: TGTGCCAGCAGCTTAGCGCGAAACACAGATACGCAGTATTTT.

This clonotype was seen more than once but under ten times. This chain joins TRBV6-2 or TRBV6-3 and TRBJ2-7; 7 bases agree with TRBD2. CDR3 length: 15 residues. V lost 2 bases and J lost 3; bases outside the gene matches: 7. CDR1 and CDR2 from the germline V gene are MNHEY and SVGEGT. CDR3: CASSYLFTGGYEQYF. The CDR3 bases are TGTGCCAGCAGTTACCTTTTCACGGGAGGCTACGAGCAGTACTTC.

This clonotype has a handful of counts. The chain has TRBV20-1 and TRBJ2-1; TRBD2 aligns across 10 bases. Germline CDR1 and CDR2: DFQATT and SNEGSKA (reference sequence). The V gene end was trimmed by 0 bases and the J gene end by 8 bases; junction bases not matched to a gene: 16. CDR3 length: 18 amino acids. The CDR3 DNA reads as TGCAGTGCTAGAGATTGGGAAATACAGAGCGGGAGGGGCGATGAGCAGTTCTTC. The encoded protein is CSARDWEIQSGRGDEQFF.

The sample holds many counts of this clonotype. DNA of the CDR3: TGCGCCAGCAGCCAAGTCGGTAGCGGGAGTGGGTACGAGCAGTACTTC. Amino acid sequence: CASSQVGSGSGYEQYF. The V call is TRBV4-1, the J call TRBJ2-7; 9 nucleotides agree with TRBD2. Germline V gene sequence: CDR1 MGHRA, CDR2 YSYEKL. J was trimmed by 4 bases and V by 1 base; bases with no gene match: 8. The CDR3 is 16 amino acids.

This clonotype was counted a few times. Just one base apart from a much larger clone, this may be a read error. The chain uses TRBV5-1 and TRBJ2-7, with D possibly called TRBD1 or TRBD2 (5 bases each). This CDR3 contains 12 residues. The ends were cut back, 2 bases at V and 5 bases at J, with 8 bases in the middle. CDR1 is SGHRS and CDR2 is YFSETQ in the germline V gene. This CDR3 is CASSFEGNEQYF. In DNA, the CDR3 is TGCGCCAGCAGCTTTGAGGGGAACGAGCAGTACTTC. The variable domain in full, with the rest retrieved from reference TRBV5-1 and TRBJ2-7, is KAGVTQTPRYLIKTRGQQVTLSCSPISGHRSVSWYQQTPGQGLQFLFEYFSETQRNKGNFPGRFSGRQFSNSRSEMNVSTLELGDSALYLCASSFEGNEQYFGPGTRLTVT.

The table lists this clonotype with a few counts. The chain employs TRBV7-8 and TRBJ2-1; 8 bases map to TRBD2. This CDR3 comprises 19 residues. Looked up from germline, CDR1 is SGHVS and CDR2 is FQNEAQ. After removal of 1 base from V and 4 bases from J, the junction contained 15 bases not matched to a gene. The CDR3 sequence is CASSLGASGPPRGYNEQFF. In DNA form, the CDR3 reads TGTGCCAGCAGCTTAGGGGCTAGCGGGCCTCCCCGAGGGTACAATGAGCAGTTCTTC.

The rearrangement joins TRBV20-1 to TRBJ2-6, with a weak D call TRBD2 (5 bases). The CDR3 length is 13 residues. Trimming removed 6 bases at V and 0 bases at J, with 6 bases between. Germline-derived CDR1 and CDR2 are DFQATT and SNEGSKA (reference sequence). CDR3 nucleotides: TGCAGTGCGGCGGGCTCTGGGGCCAACGTCCTGACTTTC. Translation: CSAAGSGANVLTF.

This chain connects TRBV29-1 to TRBJ2-7; no firm D call. Between the trimmed V and J ends, which lost 1 base and 2 bases, there was a span of 9 bases. Germline assignment: CDR1 SQVTM and CDR2 ANQGSEA. CDR3 length: 13 amino acids. DNA of the CDR3: TGCAGCGTTGAAGGGACGGCTGCCTACGAGCAGTACTTC. This sequence encodes CSVEGTAAYEQYF.

This clonotype was observed a handful of times. The chain recombines TRBV20-1 with TRBJ2-7, with a weak D call TRBD2 (5 bases). The CDR3 has 15 residues. The germline CDR1 and CDR2 sequences are DFQATT and SNEGSKA (reference sequence). V was cut by 4 bases and J by 3 bases, with 19 bases left in between. CDR3 in amino acids: CSAKAGDKAHYEQYF. For the CDR3, the DNA is TGCAGTGCTAAAGCCGGGGATAAAGCACACTACGAGCAGTACTTC.

The rearrangement links TRBV20-1 to TRBJ1-2; D not certain. CDR1 and CDR2 from the germline V gene are DFQATT and SNEGSKA (reference sequence). The CDR3 totals 13 residues. V was trimmed by 6 bases and J by 9 bases, leaving 20 bases between them. The CDR3 nucleotides read TGCAGTGCGCCCTCTGCTGGTGTCAGAAGCTACACCTTC. Residues: CSAPSAGVRSYTF.

Only a few counts were recorded for this clonotype. The rearrangement uses TRBV7-9 and TRBJ1-4, with D possibly being TRBD1 (5 bases). The CDR3 sequence is 15 residues long. Germline CDR1 reads SEHNR; CDR2 reads FQNEAQ (reference sequence). Between the trimmed V and J ends, which lost 1 base and 5 bases, there was a span of 11 bases. CDR3 sequence reads: CASSLGDSRNEKLFF. CDR3 bases: TGTGCCAGCAGCTTAGGGGACTCCAGAAATGAAAAACTGTTTTTT.

Notes on this clonotype: The junction and the germline gene differ at one end; a read error may be behind it. The chain combines TRBV18 with TRBJ1-5; 8 bases match TRBD1. CDR1 and CDR2 from the germline V gene are KGHSH and LQKENI. The CDR3 is 15 residues long. CDR3 in DNA: TGTGCCAGCTCGCCCGGCGGACAGGGCAATCAGCCCAAGCATTTT. It is translated as CASSPGGQGNQPKHF.